Listed here is a single TCR beta chain. Its matching antigen is unknown. It was cDNA, reverse transcribed from extracted RNA, that served as the sequencing template. Profiling relied on immunoSEQ multiplex PCR, and the TCRdb table lists in-frame clones only, not all of them. The sample carries about 160,000 clones, about 71% recorded once. Losses at the gene ends were 3 bases for V and 2 bases for J; bases not matched to a gene: 5. This CDR3 region has 15 residues. The germline V gene has CDR1 SQVTM and CDR2 ANQGSEA. The data derive from a study of CD8+ T cells in alopecia areata. Overall study findings and caveats: There were many expanded lesional clones persisting in scalp and blood during tofacitinib.

The treatment is: oral pan-JAK inhibitor, 5-10 mg twice daily. This receptor was obtained from a human donor with alopecia areata. The sample consisted of CD4+ T cells sorted from blood, taken at week 4, from a patient treated with tofacitinib. V gene TRBV29-1 combines with J gene TRBJ2-3; 10 bases line up with TRBD1. The CDR3, as DNA: TGCAGCGTTGACCGGACAGGGGGTTTCACAGATACGCAGTATTTT. Translation gives CSVDRTGGFTDTQYF.